One and the same sample provided the 21 T cell receptor beta chains below, sequenced in a study of identical twins (dated by TCRdb to the mid-2010s). Library prep was done by 5' RACE. Instrument used: Illumina HiSeq 2000. TCRdb took the public reads, trimmed them with fastp at Q25, ran MiXCR for clone calling and kept in-frame beta chains. Duplicate CDR3 protein sequences are folded into a single record with the most common DNA and genes. This sample gives approximately 410,000 distinct CDR3 sequences in total; less than 20% of them show up just once. Around 12% of the sample comes from the top ten. Source material: naive T cells sorted from blood. What this sample's cell subset or site label stands for: cells isolated with a human naive T-cell isolation kit. These receptors came from a man in his fifties in good health.

The chain carries TRBV2 and TRBJ2-1, with D uncertain. Looked up from germline, CDR1 is SNHLY and CDR2 is FYNNEI. V was trimmed by 1 base and J by 4 bases, leaving 5 bases between them. The CDR3 loop spans 13 amino acids. The CDR3 region has the DNA TGTGCCAGCAGTGAAGGAGTTTACAATGAGCAGTTCTTC. This translates into CASSEGVYNEQFF.

This clonotype was recorded many times. This rearrangement joins TRBV12-3 or TRBV12-4 to TRBJ2-1, with TRBD2 matching over 12 bases. V dropped 5 bases and J dropped 8; count of bases not matched to a gene: 7. The CDR3 runs to 15 residues. The CDR3: CASSRLAGEEYEQFF. The CDR3 DNA sequence: TGTGCCAGCAGTAGACTAGCGGGAGAAGAGTATGAGCAGTTCTTC.

This clonotype was picked up many times. V gene TRBV6-5 combines with J gene TRBJ2-2, with unresolved D. Germline assignment: CDR1 MNHEY and CDR2 SVGAGI. The CDR3 has 14 amino acids. V was cut by 0 bases and J by 5 bases, with 7 bases left in between. CDR3 sequence (DNA): TGTGCCAGCAGTTACTCGATGGAGACCGGGGAGCTGTTTTTT. It encodes CASSYSMETGELFF.

V gene TRBV6-5 combines with J gene TRBJ1-4; D call uncertain. Trimming stripped 0 bases from V and 6 bases from J, with 5 bases between. The germline V gene has CDR1 MNHEY and CDR2 SVGAGI. The CDR3 has 13 amino acids. CDR3 in amino acids: CASSYSPDEKLFF. The CDR3 nucleotides are TGTGCCAGCAGTTACTCGCCAGATGAAAAACTGTTTTTT.

This clonotype was seen a few times. V gene TRBV28 combines with J gene TRBJ2-3; 8 nucleotides align to TRBD2. Germline values: CDR1 MDHEN, CDR2 SYDVKM. This CDR3 comprises 14 residues. Trimming cost V 6 bases and J 3 bases; bases outside gene matches: 5. The CDR3 reads CASREAGVTDTQYF. The CDR3 DNA follows: TGTGCCAGCAGGGAAGCGGGAGTAACAGATACGCAGTATTTT. Full variable domain (outside the CDR3, taken from reference TRBV28 and TRBJ2-3): DVKVTQSSRYLVKRTGEKVFLECVQDMDHENMFWYRQDPGLGLRLIYFSYDVKMKEKGDIPEGYSVSREKKERFSLILESASTNQTSMYLCASREAGVTDTQYFGPGTRLTVL.

At least ten counts were recorded for this clonotype. The genes are TRBV7-2 and TRBJ2-3; 7 bases are a match to TRBD2. CDR1 is SGHTA, CDR2 FQGNSA, per germline. V shed 2 bases and J 0 bases; nucleotides not matched to a gene: 5. The CDR3 contains 16 residues. The CDR3 region is CASSLMAGVSTDTQYF. The CDR3 coding sequence is TGTGCCAGCAGCTTAATGGCGGGAGTTAGCACAGATACGCAGTATTTT.

At least ten counts were recorded for this clonotype. This chain links TRBV10-3 with TRBJ1-5, with TRBD1 as a possible D gene (5 bases). Trimming cost V 3 bases and J 6 bases, with 15 bases left between them. Germline CDR1 and CDR2: ENHRY and SYGVKD. The CDR3 is 15 residues long. The CDR3 loop reads CAISEGLGETQPQHF. The CDR3 DNA is TGTGCCATCAGTGAAGGGTTAGGGGAGACTCAGCCCCAGCATTTT.

This clonotype was seen many times. V usage is TRBV7-3 and J usage is TRBJ2-3, with D possibly being TRBD1 or TRBD2 (5 bases each). There are 15 residues in the CDR3. Germline V gene data show CDR1 as SGHTA and CDR2 as FQGTGA. V lost 5 bases, J lost 0 bases, and 12 bases lay in between. CDR3 coding DNA: TGTGCCAGCAGCCCCATCGGGGCTAGCACAGATACGCAGTATTTT. It yields the protein CASSPIGASTDTQYF.

The V call is TRBV6-1, the J call TRBJ1-2, with 10 nucleotides matching TRBD1. The CDR3 is 14 amino acids. V lost 5 bases, J lost 8 bases, and 8 bases stayed unmatched. Germline assignment: CDR1 MNHNS and CDR2 SASEGT. CDR3 coding DNA: TGTGCCAGCAGTCCCCGGGACAGGGGTTCCGGCTACACCTTC. As protein: CASSPRDRGSGYTF.

The sample holds a few counts of this clonotype. This rearrangement joins TRBV20-1 to TRBJ2-4; D may be TRBD2 (6 bases). Trimming left V 5 bases short and J 3 bases short, with 20 bases between. The CDR3 is 16 amino acids. Germline V gene data show CDR1 as DFQATT and CDR2 as SNEGSKA (reference sequence). In DNA, the CDR3 is TGCAGTGCTGGCGGGACTCCCGATGGGGGCAAAAACATTCAGTACTTC. Translation: CSAGGTPDGGKNIQYF.

The chain links TRBV21-1 to TRBJ1-2; the listed D gene, TRBD1, was not tested against the DNA. TRBV21-1 is a listed pseudogene. CDR3 length: 14 amino acids. This CDR3 reads CASSPGGGGYGYTF. The CDR3 bases are TGTGCCAGCAGCCCTGGGGGGGGCGGTTATGGCTACACCTTC.

The table lists this clonotype with a few counts. The chain has TRBV6-2 or TRBV6-3 and TRBJ1-5; TRBD1 might be the D (5 bases). Germline CDR1 is MNHEY and CDR2 is SVGEGT. This CDR3 has 13 amino acids. Trimming took 4 bases from V and 6 from J, leaving 10 bases between them. CDR3 loop: CASSFSGGQPQHF. In nucleotides, the CDR3 is TGTGCCAGCAGTTTTTCCGGGGGTCAGCCCCAGCATTTT.

The table lists this clonotype with a few counts. This sequence joins TRBV29-1 and TRBJ1-5; D is ambiguous. Trimming shortened V by 7 bases and J by 1 base, and 11 bases separated the two germline ends. There are 13 residues in the CDR3. Germline values: CDR1 SQVTM, CDR2 ANQGSEA. The CDR3 region is CSAQSGSNQPQHF. The CDR3 nucleotides read TGCAGCGCTCAAAGCGGGAGCAATCAGCCCCAGCATTTT.

The rearrangement uses TRBV4-3 and TRBJ2-3; D is perhaps TRBD1 (6 bases). The CDR3 consists of 17 residues. V was shortened by 8 bases and J by 0 bases, with 21 bases between the two germline ends. Germline CDR1 LGHNA, CDR2 YSLEER. The CDR3 sequence is CASQTPRQAESTDTQYF. The DNA of the CDR3 is TGCGCCAGCCAGACCCCTCGACAGGCGGAAAGCACAGATACGCAGTATTTT.

Ten or more counts support this clonotype. The genes are TRBV4-2 and TRBJ2-2, with 7 nucleotides matching TRBD1. This CDR3 comprises 14 residues. CDR1 LGHNA and CDR2 YNFKEQ come from the germline V gene. Trimming at V came to 5 bases and at J to 7 bases, leaving 7 bases not matched to a gene. The CDR3 loop reads CASSDGTVDGELFF. The CDR3 DNA sequence: TGTGCCAGCAGCGACGGGACAGTTGACGGGGAGCTGTTTTTT.

The chain carries TRBV9 and TRBJ2-5; TRBD1 aligns across 11 bases. Trimming took 1 base from V and 2 from J; bases not matched to a gene: 7. Germline V lookup: CDR1 SGDLS, CDR2 YYNGEE. The CDR3 is made up of 17 amino acids. The CDR3 bases are TGTGCCAGCAGCGTATTTGGTCGGGACAGGGGGCAAGAGACCCAGTACTTC. Residues: CASSVFGRDRGQETQYF.

As DNA, the CDR3 is TGCAGTGCTTCCGGACTAGCGGGTGAGCAGTTCTTC. This codes for CSASGLAGEQFF. V gene TRBV20-1 combines with J gene TRBJ2-1; TRBD2 agrees at 11 bases. This CDR3 region has 12 residues. CDR1 is DFQATT and CDR2 is SNEGSKA in the germline V gene (reference sequence). The V segment lost 5 bases and the J segment 9 bases; nucleotides outside the gene matches: 3.

This clonotype was seen more than once but under ten times. The rearrangement links TRBV20-1 to TRBJ1-2; D is undetermined. There are 15 residues in the CDR3. V was pared by 0 bases and J by 4 bases, with 15 bases between. CDR1 and CDR2 (germline): DFQATT, SNEGSKA (reference sequence). CDR3 sequence: CSARDREGMGYGYTF. Here the CDR3 DNA reads TGCAGTGCTAGAGATCGTGAAGGGATGGGCTATGGCTACACCTTC.

A few counts support this clonotype. V is TRBV5-1 and J is TRBJ2-7; 9 bases fit TRBD1. CDR1 is SGHRS and CDR2 is YFSETQ in the germline V gene. The CDR3 is 16 amino acids. V shed 4 bases, J shed 0 bases, and the junction held 8 bases outside the gene matches. The CDR3 DNA sequence: TGCGCCAGCAGCCCACGGGACAGGGTCAGCTCCTACGAGCAGTACTTC. This codes for CASSPRDRVSSYEQYF.

The J gene is TRBJ2-1, the V gene TRBV28; 8 positions match TRBD2. CDR3 length equals 15 residues. CDR1 and CDR2 (germline): MDHEN, SYDVKM. The V segment lost 6 bases and the J segment 3 bases; nucleotides outside the gene matches: 7. The CDR3: CASSTQRGLYNEQFF. CDR3 nucleotide sequence: TGTGCCAGCAGCACACAGCGGGGGCTCTACAATGAGCAGTTCTTC.

V usage is TRBV11-1 and J usage is TRBJ1-5, with 7 bases lining up with TRBD1. CDR3 size: 13 residues. Germline values: CDR1 SGHAT, CDR2 FQDESV (reference sequence). V dropped 6 bases and J dropped 7; count of bases not matched to a gene: 6. CDR3 nucleotides: TGTGCCAGCAGTTCAGGGGGTCGACAGCCCCAGCATTTT. This codes for CASSSGGRQPQHF.